These 27 T cell receptor beta chains came from one sample sequenced in a study of T cell changes during pregnancy in multiple sclerosis. Here immunoSEQ multiplex PCR was the method, and the copy in TCRdb shows in-frame clones only, minus some. The sample lists 60,000 or so clones, nearly 90% occurring once. The sample here was peripheral blood, taken in the first trimester of pregnancy. The source is a female donor with multiple sclerosis, enrolled in a pregnancy study.

The chain is built from TRBV5-4 and TRBJ2-6; 7 bases align to TRBD1. Germline CDR1 reads SGHNT; CDR2 reads YYREEE (reference sequence). The CDR3 sequence is 16 residues long. J lost 0 bases, V lost 5 bases, and 5 bases had no gene match. CDR3 sequence (DNA): TGTGCCAGCAGTGGGGACAGATACTCTGGGGCCAACGTCCTGACTTTC. Amino acid sequence: CASSGDRYSGANVLTF.

This clone has a handful of counts. The chain joins TRBV6-4 to TRBJ2-1; 11 nucleotides align to TRBD1. With 7 bases clipped from V and 12 bases from J, the junction kept 11 bases outside the gene matches. The CDR3 extends over 14 amino acids. Germline loops: CDR1 MRHNA, CDR2 SNTAGT. This CDR3 reads CASTPGQGGEVQFF. CDR3 nucleotide sequence: TGTGCCAGCACCCCGGGACAGGGGGGTGAGGTGCAGTTCTTC.

The chain uses TRBV14 and TRBJ2-1; D is unclear. The ends were cut back, 2 bases at V and 0 bases at J, with 11 bases in the middle. CDR3 length: 16 residues. Germline loops: CDR1 SGHDN, CDR2 FVKESK. CDR3 bases: TGTGCCAGCAGCCAAACTCCGTATAGCTCCTACAATGAGCAGTTCTTC. It codes for CASSQTPYSSYNEQFF.

The chain joins TRBV7-9 to TRBJ1-4; a weak D match, TRBD1 (6 bases). CDR3 length: 15 amino acids. The V end lost 0 bases, the J end lost 5 bases, and 10 bases lay between the germline ends. Germline V gene data show CDR1 as SEHNR and CDR2 as FQNEAQ (reference sequence). Written as DNA, the CDR3 is TGTGCCAGCAGCTTAGCCCAGGGGCCAAATGAAAAACTGTTTTTT. It yields the protein CASSLAQGPNEKLFF. The full variable domain, rest sourced from reference TRBV7-9 and TRBJ1-4, is DTGVSQNPRHKITKRGQNVTFRCDPISEHNRLYWYRQTLGQGPEFLTYFQNEAQLEKSRLLSDRFSAERPKGSFSTLEIQRTEQGDSAMYLCASSLAQGPNEKLFFGSGTQLSVL.

This clone was counted a single time. The rearrangement links TRBV5-1 to TRBJ1-2; no clear D gene. Trimming shortened V by 6 bases and J by 2 bases, and 14 bases separated the two germline ends. There are 14 residues in the CDR3. CDR1 SGHRS and CDR2 YFSETQ come from the germline V gene. The CDR3 loop is CASNRFGSNYGYTF. DNA for the CDR3: TGCGCCAGCAATCGATTCGGTTCAAACTATGGCTACACCTTC.

Here the CDR3 reads CAWSSQGIGIEAFF. The CDR3 nucleotides are TGTGCCTGGAGTTCTCAGGGGATTGGAATTGAAGCTTTCTTT. J is TRBJ1-1 and V is TRBV30; a possible D gene is TRBD1 (6 bases). Trimming removed 2 bases at V and 7 bases at J, with 17 bases between. Germline V CDR1 and CDR2: GTSNPN, SVGIG (reference sequence). The length of the CDR3 is 14 residues.

The chain uses TRBV7-9 and TRBJ2-5, with D maybe TRBD1 (6 bases). Germline V CDR1 and CDR2: SEHNR, FQNEAQ (reference sequence). Between the trimmed V and J ends, which lost 5 bases and 2 bases, there was a span of 15 bases. The CDR3 consists of 15 residues. The CDR3 DNA sequence: TGTGCCAGCAGCCTGACCCGGGACAAACAAGAGACCCAGTACTTC. It specifies CASSLTRDKQETQYF.

This chain uses TRBV19 with TRBJ1-5; possibly TRBD1 for D (6 bases). CDR3 size: 15 residues. V lost 6 bases to trimming and J lost 5 bases, with 17 bases between them. From germline, CDR1 is LNHDA and CDR2 SQIVND (reference sequence). The DNA for the CDR3 is TGTGCCAGTAGCTCGGGCAGGGGATTCGATCAGCCCCAGCATTTT. Its translation: CASSSGRGFDQPQHF.

CDR3 DNA sequence: TGTGCCAGCAGCTTACAGGGGGCGCAATATGGCTACACCTTC. Protein product: CASSLQGAQYGYTF. The chain carries TRBV5-4 and TRBJ1-2, with 9 bases identical to TRBD1. Germline V CDR1 and CDR2: SGHNT, YYREEE (reference sequence). CDR3 length: 14 residues. The junction had 4 bases not matched to a gene; V was cut back by 2 bases and J by 5 bases.

The chain uses TRBV5-1 and TRBJ2-7, with D perhaps TRBD1 (7 bases). The germline CDR1 and CDR2 sequences are SGHRS and YFSETQ. Trimming removed 4 bases at V and 3 bases at J, with 17 bases between. There are 15 residues in the CDR3. CDR3 DNA: TGCGCCAGCAGCCCTTTGGGGGGACAGAGCTACGAGCAGTACTTC. Protein: CASSPLGGQSYEQYF.

The J gene is TRBJ2-7, the V gene TRBV6-6; 8 bases align to TRBD2. Germline assignment: CDR1 MNHNY and CDR2 SVGAGI (reference sequence). The CDR3 has 14 amino acids. The J segment lost 1 base and the V segment lost 3 bases, leaving 2 bases of the junction unmatched. The CDR3 loop reads CASSYAGGSYEQYF. The CDR3 DNA is TGTGCCAGCAGTTATGCGGGAGGATCCTACGAGCAGTACTTC.

This chain links TRBV2 with TRBJ2-5, with D maybe TRBD2 (6 bases). The V end lost 8 bases, the J end lost 5 bases, and 15 bases lay between the germline ends. Germline V gene sequence: CDR1 SNHLY, CDR2 FYNNEI. The CDR3 covers 13 residues. CDR3 residues: CASRTSGVETQYF. The DNA of the CDR3 is TGTGCCAGCCGTACTTCGGGGGTGGAGACCCAGTACTTC.

This clone was seen once. The J gene is TRBJ2-1, the V gene TRBV19; D not certain. CDR1 is LNHDA and CDR2 is SQIVND in the germline V gene (reference sequence). V was pared by 10 bases and J by 2 bases, with 6 bases between. This CDR3 region has 11 residues. The CDR3 loop reads CATQTYNEQFF. For the CDR3, the DNA is TGTGCCACACAGACCTACAATGAGCAGTTCTTC.

The chain employs TRBV5-1 and TRBJ1-4; 8 bases map to TRBD1. V shed 1 base and J 7 bases; nucleotides not matched to a gene: 6. The CDR3 covers 15 residues. Germline CDR1 SGHRS, CDR2 YFSETQ. The CDR3 reads CASSLRSTGGEKLFF. CDR3 coding DNA: TGCGCCAGCAGCTTGCGTTCTACAGGGGGTGAAAAACTGTTTTTT.

The chain employs TRBV11-3 and TRBJ1-1; 9 nucleotides line up with TRBD1. Germline V gives CDR1 SGHNT, CDR2 YENEEA. V was pared by 3 bases and J by 5 bases, with 1 base of the junction left unmatched. The CDR3 consists of 13 residues. The CDR3 protein is CASSFGQGTEAFF. The CDR3 bases are TGTGCCAGCAGCTTTGGACAGGGGACTGAAGCTTTCTTT.

The chain uses TRBV10-3 and TRBJ2-5, with TRBD1 identical over 7 bases. From germline, CDR1 is ENHRY and CDR2 SYGVKD. CDR3 size: 15 residues. Trimming took 0 bases from V and 5 from J; bases not matched to a gene: 6. CDR3 residues: CAISESRQGRETQYF. The CDR3 coding sequence is TGTGCCATCAGTGAGTCTAGACAGGGCAGGGAGACCCAGTACTTC.

The chain uses TRBV10-1 and TRBJ2-3; 7 bases agree with TRBD2. V was clipped by 5 bases and J by 5 bases; unmatched bases: 7. The V gene's germline CDR1 is WNHNN and CDR2 SYGVQD (reference sequence). This CDR3 contains 14 residues. The CDR3 sequence is CASSHPGGGDTQYF. The CDR3 DNA reads TGCGCCAGCAGTCACCCGGGGGGTGGAGATACGCAGTATTTT.

The V and J genes are TRBV2 and TRBJ2-7, with 9 nucleotides matching TRBD2. This CDR3 region has 14 residues. The V and J ends lost 6 bases and 6 bases, in that order; junction bases with no gene match: 9. Per germline, CDR1 SNHLY and CDR2 FYNNEI. CDR3 coding DNA: TGTGCCAGCAGGGTAGCGGGAGAAATCCTCGAGCAGTACTTC. This translates into CASRVAGEILEQYF. The variable domain in full, with the rest retrieved from reference TRBV2 and TRBJ2-7, is EPEVTQTPSHQVTQMGQEVILRCVPISNHLYFYWYRQILGQKVEFLVSFYNNEISEKSEIFDDQFSVERPDGSNFTLKIRSTKLEDSAMYFCASRVAGEILEQYFGPGTRLTVT.

V gene TRBV19 combines with J gene TRBJ2-7; 7 bases are shared with TRBD1. V shed 5 bases, J shed 3 bases, and the junction held 10 bases outside the gene matches. There are 15 residues in the CDR3. Germline lookup yields CDR1 LNHDA and CDR2 SQIVND (reference sequence). The CDR3 is CASSYDGQVDYEQYF. CDR3 DNA sequence: TGTGCCAGTAGTTACGACGGACAGGTTGACTACGAGCAGTACTTC.

The V call is TRBV27, the J call TRBJ2-7, with TRBD1 matching over 7 bases. CDR3 length equals 14 residues. The V gene end was trimmed by 4 bases and the J gene end by 5 bases; junction bases not matched to a gene: 8. Germline V gene data show CDR1 as MNHEY and CDR2 as SMNVEV (reference sequence). CDR3: CASSSPGQSNEQYF. The CDR3, as DNA: TGTGCCAGCAGTTCGCCGGGACAGAGTAACGAGCAGTACTTC.

This chain uses TRBV19 with TRBJ2-7, with a possible D match to TRBD2 (6 bases). V lost 4 bases to trimming and J lost 4 bases, with 17 bases between them. CDR3 length: 15 residues. Germline V gene lookup returns CDR1 LNHDA and CDR2 SQIVND (reference sequence). CDR3 in amino acids: CASSTQHSGSYEQYF. CDR3 DNA sequence: TGTGCCAGTAGTACACAGCATTCCGGGAGTTACGAGCAGTACTTC.

The rearrangement joins TRBV4-3 to TRBJ2-7; 7 bases match TRBD2. From germline, CDR1 is LGHNA and CDR2 YSLEER. This CDR3 is 16 amino acids long. J gave up 6 bases and V 0 bases, and 11 bases lay outside the gene matches. CDR3 in amino acids: CASSQDLGLGAGEQYF. The CDR3 nucleotides read TGCGCCAGCAGCCAAGATTTAGGACTAGGAGCCGGCGAGCAGTACTTC.

V usage is TRBV27 and J usage is TRBJ1-2; 7 bases fit TRBD1. The CDR3 covers 14 residues. CDR1 MNHEY and CDR2 SMNVEV come from the germline V gene (reference sequence). V lost 3 bases to trimming and J lost 8 bases; unmatched junction nucleotides: 9. CDR3 in amino acids: CASSFTGAKVGYTF. In nucleotides, the CDR3 is TGTGCCAGCAGTTTTACAGGGGCGAAAGTCGGCTACACCTTC.

This chain joins TRBV19 and TRBJ1-2; no reliable D call. The CDR3 runs to 18 residues. Trimming shortened V by 5 bases and J by 3 bases, and 25 bases separated the two germline ends. From germline, CDR1 is LNHDA and CDR2 SQIVND (reference sequence). This chain's CDR3 is CASSPRPHWSEGDYGYTF. The CDR3 DNA reads TGTGCCAGTAGTCCCCGGCCTCATTGGAGCGAGGGAGACTATGGCTACACCTTC.

The chain couples TRBV1 to TRBJ1-5; the table's TRBD1 call for D was not verified on the DNA. TRBV1 is reported as a pseudogene. The CDR3 covers 15 residues. The CDR3 sequence: CTSSQDQQGNQPQHF. CDR3 coding DNA: TGCACCAGCAGCCAAGACCAACAGGGCAATCAGCCCCAGCATTTT.

This chain joins TRBV9 and TRBJ2-5; D uncertain. CDR1 SGDLS and CDR2 YYNGEE come from the germline V gene. Trimming stripped 0 bases from V and 2 bases from J, with 5 bases between. CDR3 length equals 13 residues. This chain's CDR3 is CASSVASQETQYF. The DNA of the CDR3 is TGTGCCAGCAGCGTAGCCAGTCAAGAGACCCAGTACTTC.

This chain uses TRBV6-5 with TRBJ1-5; D unresolved. This CDR3 spans 15 amino acids. Germline-derived CDR1 and CDR2 are MNHEY and SVGAGI. Deletions cut 0 bases from V and 3 bases from J, with 9 bases between. CDR3 DNA: TGTGCCAGCAGTTACTCGCGGGGTAACAATCAGCCCCAGCATTTT. Translating gives CASSYSRGNNQPQHF.